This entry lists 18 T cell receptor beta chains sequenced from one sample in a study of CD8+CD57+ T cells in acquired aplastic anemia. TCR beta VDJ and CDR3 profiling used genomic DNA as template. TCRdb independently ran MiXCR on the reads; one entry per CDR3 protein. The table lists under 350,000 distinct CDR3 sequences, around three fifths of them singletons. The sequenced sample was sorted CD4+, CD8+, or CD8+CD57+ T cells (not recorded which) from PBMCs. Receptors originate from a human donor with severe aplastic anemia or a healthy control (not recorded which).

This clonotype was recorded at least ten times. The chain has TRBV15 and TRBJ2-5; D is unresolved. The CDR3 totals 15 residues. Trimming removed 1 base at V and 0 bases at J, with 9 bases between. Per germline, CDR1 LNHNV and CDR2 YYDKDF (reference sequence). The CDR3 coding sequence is TGTGCCACCAGCAGAGTCGCCGGTTACCAAGAGACCCAGTACTTC. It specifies CATSRVAGYQETQYF.

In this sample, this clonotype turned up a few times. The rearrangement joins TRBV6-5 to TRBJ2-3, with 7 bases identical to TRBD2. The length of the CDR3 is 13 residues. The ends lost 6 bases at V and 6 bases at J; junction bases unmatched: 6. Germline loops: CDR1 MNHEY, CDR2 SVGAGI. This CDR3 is CASRPGGADTQYF. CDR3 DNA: TGTGCCAGCAGACCGGGAGGTGCTGATACGCAGTATTTT.

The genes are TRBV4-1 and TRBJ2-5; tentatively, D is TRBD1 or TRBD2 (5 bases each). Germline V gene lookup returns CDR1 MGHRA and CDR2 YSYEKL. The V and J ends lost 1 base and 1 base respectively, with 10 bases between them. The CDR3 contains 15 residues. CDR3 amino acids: CASSQGGTVQETQYF. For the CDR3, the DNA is TGCGCCAGCAGCCAAGGGGGGACCGTCCAAGAGACCCAGTACTTC.

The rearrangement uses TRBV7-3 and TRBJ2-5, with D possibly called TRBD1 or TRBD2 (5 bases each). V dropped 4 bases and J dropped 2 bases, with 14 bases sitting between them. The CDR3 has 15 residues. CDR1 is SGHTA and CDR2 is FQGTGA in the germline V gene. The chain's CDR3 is CASSSSGTPQETQYF. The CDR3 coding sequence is TGTGCCAGCAGCTCATCCGGGACCCCGCAAGAGACCCAGTACTTC.

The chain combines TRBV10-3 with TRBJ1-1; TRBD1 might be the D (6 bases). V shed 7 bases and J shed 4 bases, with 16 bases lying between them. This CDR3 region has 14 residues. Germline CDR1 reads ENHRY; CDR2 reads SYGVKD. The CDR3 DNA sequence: TGTGCCATCACACAAAAAGGGGGGAGCACTGAAGCTTTCTTT. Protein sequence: CAITQKGGSTEAFF.

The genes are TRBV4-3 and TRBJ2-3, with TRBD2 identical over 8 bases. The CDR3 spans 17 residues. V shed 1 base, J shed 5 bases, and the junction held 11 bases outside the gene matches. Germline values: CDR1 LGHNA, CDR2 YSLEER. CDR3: CASSQAQRGRRVDTQYF. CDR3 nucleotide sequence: TGCGCCAGCAGCCAAGCACAGCGGGGGAGGCGGGTAGATACGCAGTATTTT.

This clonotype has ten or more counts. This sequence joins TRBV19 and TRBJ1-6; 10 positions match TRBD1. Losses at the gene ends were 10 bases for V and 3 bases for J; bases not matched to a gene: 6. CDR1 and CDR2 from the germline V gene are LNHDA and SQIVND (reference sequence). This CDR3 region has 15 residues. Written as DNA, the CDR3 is TGTGCCACTAGAGGGACAGGGGACTATAATTCACCCCTCCACTTT. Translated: CATRGTGDYNSPLHF.

CDR3 DNA: TGCAGCGTTGGACAGGGTAAAGGCAATGAGCAGTTCTTC. Its protein product is CSVGQGKGNEQFF. V and J are TRBV29-1 and TRBJ2-1, with 7 nucleotides matching TRBD1. The V gene's germline CDR1 is SQVTM and CDR2 ANQGSEA. V shed 4 bases and J 6 bases; nucleotides not matched to a gene: 6. The CDR3 consists of 13 residues.

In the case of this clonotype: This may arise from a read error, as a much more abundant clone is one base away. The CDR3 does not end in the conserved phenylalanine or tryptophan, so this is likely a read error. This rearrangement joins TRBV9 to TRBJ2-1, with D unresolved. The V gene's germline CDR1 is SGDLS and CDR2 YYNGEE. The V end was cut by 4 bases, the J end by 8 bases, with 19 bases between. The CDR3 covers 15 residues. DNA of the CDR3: TGTGCCAGCAGCCCAGATGGGCAGATATCCGATGAGCAGTTCTCC. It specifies CASSPDGQISDEQFS.

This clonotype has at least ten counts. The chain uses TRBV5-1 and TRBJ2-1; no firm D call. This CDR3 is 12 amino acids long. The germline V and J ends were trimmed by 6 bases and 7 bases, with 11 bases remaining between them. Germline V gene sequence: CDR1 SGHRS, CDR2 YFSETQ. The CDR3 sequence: CASTADLNEQFF. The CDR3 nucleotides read TGCGCCAGCACGGCAGACTTAAATGAGCAGTTCTTC.

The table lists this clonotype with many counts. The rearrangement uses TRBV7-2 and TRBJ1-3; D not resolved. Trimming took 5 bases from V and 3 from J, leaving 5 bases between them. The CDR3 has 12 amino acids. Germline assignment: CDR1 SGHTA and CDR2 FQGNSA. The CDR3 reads CASSTHGNTIYF. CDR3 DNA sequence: TGTGCCAGCAGCACACATGGAAACACCATATATTTT.

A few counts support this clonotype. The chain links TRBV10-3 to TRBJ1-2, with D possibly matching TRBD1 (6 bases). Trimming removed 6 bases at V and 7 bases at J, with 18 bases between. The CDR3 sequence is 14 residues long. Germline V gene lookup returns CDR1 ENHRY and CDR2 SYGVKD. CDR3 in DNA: TGTGCCATCAGCCGGGACCACAGGGAGGGTGGCTACACCTTC. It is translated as CAISRDHREGGYTF.

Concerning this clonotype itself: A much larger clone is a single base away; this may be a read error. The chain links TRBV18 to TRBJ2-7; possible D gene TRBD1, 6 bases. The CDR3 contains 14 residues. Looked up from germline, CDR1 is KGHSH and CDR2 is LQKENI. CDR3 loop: CASPPTGPTYEQYF. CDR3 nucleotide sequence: TGTGCCAGCCCACCGACAGGACCGACCTACGAGCAGTACTTC.

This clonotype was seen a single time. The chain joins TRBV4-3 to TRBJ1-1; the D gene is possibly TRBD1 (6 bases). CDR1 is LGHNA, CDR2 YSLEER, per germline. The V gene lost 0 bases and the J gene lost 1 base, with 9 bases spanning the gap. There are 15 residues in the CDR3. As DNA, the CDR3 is TGCGCCAGCAGCCAAGACTGGACAGCGAACACTGAAGCTTTCTTT. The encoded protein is CASSQDWTANTEAFF.

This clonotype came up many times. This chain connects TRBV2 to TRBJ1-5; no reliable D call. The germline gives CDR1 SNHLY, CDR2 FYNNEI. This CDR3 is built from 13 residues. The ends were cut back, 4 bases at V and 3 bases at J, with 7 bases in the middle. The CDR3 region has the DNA TGTGCCAGCAGTGTACAGCTCAATCAGCCCCAGCATTTT. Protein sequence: CASSVQLNQPQHF.

For the CDR3, the DNA is TGCGCCAGCAGCTTGGAGGGGGGGAGTAGCACAGATACGCAGTATTTT. Protein: CASSLEGGSSTDTQYF. This rearrangement joins TRBV5-1 to TRBJ2-3; possibly TRBD2 for D (7 bases). Trimming took off 0 bases at V and 0 bases at J, with 11 bases between the two ends. Germline V gene data show CDR1 as SGHRS and CDR2 as YFSETQ. The CDR3 consists of 16 residues.

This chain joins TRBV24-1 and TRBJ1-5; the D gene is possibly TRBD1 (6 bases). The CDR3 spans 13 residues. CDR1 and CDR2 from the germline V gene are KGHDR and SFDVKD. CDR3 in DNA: TGTGCTACAGGGACCCCTAGCAATCAGCCCCAGCATTTT. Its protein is CATGTPSNQPQHF.

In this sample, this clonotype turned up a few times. CDR3 sequence: CSATGTSSNEQFF. For the CDR3, the DNA is TGCAGTGCAACCGGGACTAGCAGCAATGAGCAGTTCTTC. The V gene is TRBV20-1, the J gene TRBJ2-5, with TRBD2 identical over 9 bases. The J call is doubtful: the DNA matches TRBJ2-1 better. Germline CDR1 is DFQATT and CDR2 is SNEGSKA (reference sequence). This CDR3 has 13 residues.